What follows are 8 T cell receptor beta chains derived from one specimen sequenced in a study of OX40 agonist ivuxolimab in advanced cancers. Produced via immunoSEQ multiplex PCR; TCRdb's table is partial and in-frame only. The sample consists of some 49,000 clones, about 85% of them appearing once. This specimen consisted of CD4+ or CD8+ T cells sorted from blood, obtained in a trial of the OX40 agonist ivuxolimab. Receptor source: an adult with an advanced solid tumor such as melanoma, head and neck, liver or kidney cancer.

This chain uses TRBV29-1 with TRBJ2-3, with D tentatively TRBD2 (6 bases). Trimming stripped 4 bases from V and 0 bases from J, with 14 bases between. This CDR3 comprises 15 residues. Per the germline V gene, CDR1 is SQVTM and CDR2 is ANQGSEA. The CDR3 loop reads CSVVPTGLSTDTQYF. Written as DNA, the CDR3 is TGCAGCGTTGTCCCAACGGGACTCAGCACAGATACGCAGTATTTT.

The chain uses TRBV6-5 and TRBJ1-1; D ambiguous. CDR1 and CDR2 (germline): MNHEY, SVGAGI. Trimming removed 5 bases at V and 12 bases at J, with 22 bases between. The CDR3 contains 14 residues. The CDR3 sequence: CASSPREGRLVTFF. The CDR3 bases are TGTGCCAGCAGTCCCCGGGAAGGGAGGTTGGTGACTTTCTTT.

The genes are TRBV7-9 and TRBJ1-1; no definite D call. V lost 6 bases, J lost 4 bases, and 6 bases lay in between. CDR1 SEHNR and CDR2 FQNEAQ come from the germline V gene (reference sequence). This CDR3 has 11 residues. CDR3 nucleotides: TGTGCCAGCAGTCCGACCACTGAAGCTTTCTTT. Translation gives CASSPTTEAFF.

The chain has TRBV10-2 and TRBJ1-5; TRBD1 is a possible D gene (5 bases). Trimming cost V 3 bases and J 7 bases, with 13 bases left between them. CDR1 and CDR2 from the germline V gene are WSHSY and SAAADI. The CDR3 runs 14 residues. The CDR3 protein is CASSDREGEQPQHF. As DNA, the CDR3 is TGCGCCAGCAGTGACAGGGAGGGAGAACAGCCCCAGCATTTT.

The chain joins TRBV27 to TRBJ1-1, with D unclear. Looked up from germline, CDR1 is MNHEY and CDR2 is SMNVEV (reference sequence). The CDR3 has 13 residues. The ends were cut back, 0 bases at V and 4 bases at J, with 6 bases in the middle. The CDR3 sequence is CASSLSYGTEAFF. In DNA, the CDR3 is TGTGCCAGCAGTTTATCTTATGGCACTGAAGCTTTCTTT.

This clone was seen only a few times. The genes are TRBV2 and TRBJ2-7; D unclear. This CDR3 has 11 amino acids. Trimming pared 5 bases from V and 9 bases from J, leaving 11 bases between. Germline V gene lookup returns CDR1 SNHLY and CDR2 FYNNEI. The CDR3 spells CASSPSVGQYF. The CDR3, as DNA: TGTGCCAGCAGTCCCTCCGTTGGGCAGTACTTC.

The chain has TRBV5-6 and TRBJ1-3; D might be TRBD1 (5 bases). CDR3 size: 15 residues. V lost 1 base, J lost 4 bases, and 12 bases lay in between. CDR1 is SGHDT and CDR2 is YYEEEE in the germline V gene. The DNA of the CDR3 is TGTGCCAGCAGCTTGATAGAAGGGGAAGGAAACACCATATATTTT. It is translated as CASSLIEGEGNTIYF.

The chain uses TRBV30 and TRBJ1-5, with TRBD1 identical over 9 bases. Germline CDR1 and CDR2: GTSNPN and SVGIG (reference sequence). The CDR3 is made up of 14 amino acids. Trimming removed 2 bases from V and 7 bases from J; junction bases left unmatched: 6. CDR3 sequence reads: CAWSSTGGRQPQHF. The DNA for the CDR3 is TGTGCCTGGAGTTCGACAGGGGGGCGGCAGCCCCAGCATTTT.